The 2 T cell receptor beta chains given below trace back to one sample, sequenced in a study of cytomegalovirus exposure and HLA in healthy donors. Primers for the PCR totalled 60 Vbeta and 13 Jbeta. The protocol was immunoSEQ multiplex PCR, while the TCRdb copy is restricted to in-frame clones and leaves out a portion. The profile shows some 90,000 clones, around 80% of them singletons. Material: PBMCs. All receptors come from a man aged 30-40 years in good health and CMV-seronegative.

This chain links TRBV9 with TRBJ1-1; TRBD1 matches at 8 bases. Germline CDR1 is SGDLS and CDR2 is YYNGEE. With 3 bases clipped from V and 4 bases from J, the junction kept 8 bases outside the gene matches. There are 15 residues in the CDR3. The CDR3 DNA sequence: TGTGCCAGCAGCGCCCGGACAGGGATGGGCACTGAAGCTTTCTTT. Its translation: CASSARTGMGTEAFF.

The V gene is TRBV11-3, the J gene TRBJ1-1, with 7 positions matching TRBD1. V shed 5 bases, J shed 1 base, and the junction held 4 bases outside the gene matches. The CDR3 loop spans 14 amino acids. Germline V gene sequence: CDR1 SGHNT, CDR2 YENEEA. The CDR3 spells CASSNTGANTEAFF. CDR3 nucleotides: TGTGCCAGCAGCAATACAGGGGCGAACACTGAAGCTTTCTTT.